The sequence of this T cell receptor beta chain was determined in a study of cytomegalovirus exposure and HLA in healthy donors. Whole-study results and caveats: Rare TCR sequences dominated, though some public TCRs recurred in many donors. Fewer N-insertions (relative to the roughly 700-donor mean) were reportedly seen in an Asian-associated ancestry cluster in a later analysis.

13 Jbeta primers and 60 Vbeta primers were used for the PCR. Sequencing used immunoSEQ multiplex PCR; TCRdb keeps in-frame clones, though not all of them. This sample has 150,000 to 200,000 clones, with about four fifths found just once. With regard to this clone: Its antigen remains unknown.

This sequence was found in a woman in her 30s in good health and CMV-seropositive. Sequencing used PBMCs.

This chain's CDR3 is CASRVVHRGNTEAFF. The CDR3 DNA reads TGTGCCAGCAGGGTAGTCCACCGGGGTAACACTGAAGCTTTCTTT. This sequence joins TRBV11-2 and TRBJ1-1; D not resolved. The V end was cut by 6 bases, the J end by 2 bases, with 16 bases between. In germline, CDR1 is SGHAT, CDR2 FQNNGV. CDR3 length equals 15 residues.